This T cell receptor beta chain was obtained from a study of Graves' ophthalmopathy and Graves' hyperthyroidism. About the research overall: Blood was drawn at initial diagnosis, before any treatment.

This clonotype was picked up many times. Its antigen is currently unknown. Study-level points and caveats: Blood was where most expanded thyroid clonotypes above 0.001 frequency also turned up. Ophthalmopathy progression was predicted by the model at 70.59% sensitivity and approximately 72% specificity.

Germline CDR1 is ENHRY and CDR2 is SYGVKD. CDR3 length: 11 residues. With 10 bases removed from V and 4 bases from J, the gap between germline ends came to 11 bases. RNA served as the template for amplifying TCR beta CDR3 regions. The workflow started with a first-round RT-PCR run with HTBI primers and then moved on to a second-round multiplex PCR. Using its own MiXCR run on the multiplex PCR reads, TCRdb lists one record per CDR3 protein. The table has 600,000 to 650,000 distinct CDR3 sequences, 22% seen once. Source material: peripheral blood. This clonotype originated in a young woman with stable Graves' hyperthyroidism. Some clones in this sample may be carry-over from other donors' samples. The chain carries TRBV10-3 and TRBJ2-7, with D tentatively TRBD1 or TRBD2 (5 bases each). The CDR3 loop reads CATGLGYEQYF. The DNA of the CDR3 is TGTGCCACGGGGCTCGGATACGAGCAGTACTTC.